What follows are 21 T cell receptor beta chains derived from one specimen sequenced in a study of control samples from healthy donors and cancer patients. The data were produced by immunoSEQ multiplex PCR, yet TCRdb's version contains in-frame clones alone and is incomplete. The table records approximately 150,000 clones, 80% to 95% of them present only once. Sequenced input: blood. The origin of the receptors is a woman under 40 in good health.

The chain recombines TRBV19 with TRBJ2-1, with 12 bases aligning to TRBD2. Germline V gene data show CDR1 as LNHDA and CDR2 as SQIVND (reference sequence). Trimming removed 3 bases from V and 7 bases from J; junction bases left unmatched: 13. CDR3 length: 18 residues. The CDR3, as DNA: TGTGCCAGTAGTATGGGGTTCTCGCTAGCGGGAGGGAGGAATGAGCAGTTCTTC. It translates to CASSMGFSLAGGRNEQFF.

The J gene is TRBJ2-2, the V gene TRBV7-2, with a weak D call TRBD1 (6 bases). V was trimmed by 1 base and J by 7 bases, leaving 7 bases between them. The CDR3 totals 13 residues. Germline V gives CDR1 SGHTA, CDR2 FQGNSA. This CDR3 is CASSLGTVGELFF. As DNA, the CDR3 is TGTGCCAGCAGCTTAGGGACAGTCGGGGAGCTGTTTTTT.

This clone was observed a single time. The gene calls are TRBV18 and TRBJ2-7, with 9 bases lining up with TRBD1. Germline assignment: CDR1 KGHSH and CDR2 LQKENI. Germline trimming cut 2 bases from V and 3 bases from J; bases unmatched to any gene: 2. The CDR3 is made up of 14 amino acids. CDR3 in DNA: TGTGCCAGCTCACCAGGACAGGGGCTCTACGAGCAGTACTTC. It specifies CASSPGQGLYEQYF.

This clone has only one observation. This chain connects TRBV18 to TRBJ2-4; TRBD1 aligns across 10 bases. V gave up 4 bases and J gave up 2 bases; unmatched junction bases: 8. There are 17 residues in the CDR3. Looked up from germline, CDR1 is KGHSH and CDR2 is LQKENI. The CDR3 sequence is CASSRADRGRTKNIQYF. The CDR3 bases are TGTGCCAGCTCACGGGCCGACAGGGGGCGAACCAAAAACATTCAGTACTTC.

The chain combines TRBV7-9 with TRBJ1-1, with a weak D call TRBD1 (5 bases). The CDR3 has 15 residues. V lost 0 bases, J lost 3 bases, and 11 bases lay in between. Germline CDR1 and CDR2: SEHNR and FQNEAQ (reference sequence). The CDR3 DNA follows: TGTGCCAGCAGCTTAGCAGGGACTTTGGACACTGAAGCTTTCTTT. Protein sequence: CASSLAGTLDTEAFF.

CDR3 nucleotides: TGTGCCAGCGGCCCTTCGGAGACCGGGGAGCTGTTTTTT. Its protein is CASGPSETGELFF. The V gene is TRBV7-9, the J gene TRBJ2-2; no clear D gene. V was cut by 8 bases and J by 5 bases, with 12 bases left in between. The CDR3 loop spans 13 amino acids. CDR1 SEHNR and CDR2 FQNEAQ come from the germline V gene (reference sequence).

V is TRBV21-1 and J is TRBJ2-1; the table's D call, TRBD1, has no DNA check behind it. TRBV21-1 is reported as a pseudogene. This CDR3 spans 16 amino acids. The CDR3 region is CASSNKGESSYNEQFF. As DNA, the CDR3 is TGTGCCAGCAGCAATAAGGGGGAGAGCTCCTACAATGAGCAGTTCTTC.

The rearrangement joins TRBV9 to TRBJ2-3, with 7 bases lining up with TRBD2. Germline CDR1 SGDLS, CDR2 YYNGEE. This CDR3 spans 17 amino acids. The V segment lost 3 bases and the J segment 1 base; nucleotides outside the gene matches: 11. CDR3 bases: TGTGCCAGCAGCGCACCCCGGACTAGTCCTGGCACAGATACGCAGTATTTT. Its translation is CASSAPRTSPGTDTQYF.

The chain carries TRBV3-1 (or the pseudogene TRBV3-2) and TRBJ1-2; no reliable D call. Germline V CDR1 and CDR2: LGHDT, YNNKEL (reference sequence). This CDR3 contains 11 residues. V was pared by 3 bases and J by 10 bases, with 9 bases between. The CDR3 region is CASSHHAFYTF. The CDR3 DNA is TGTGCCAGCAGCCACCACGCCTTCTACACCTTC.

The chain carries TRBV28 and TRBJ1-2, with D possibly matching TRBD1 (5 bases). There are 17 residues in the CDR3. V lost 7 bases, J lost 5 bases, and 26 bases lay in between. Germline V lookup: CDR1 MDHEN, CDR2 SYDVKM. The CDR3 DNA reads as TGTGCCAGCACCAAACTCGGGGACGGAGACCCAATATATGGCTACACCTTC. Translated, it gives CASTKLGDGDPIYGYTF.

In DNA, the CDR3 is TGTGCCAGTTCCCAGAGCGGGAGACGCTACGAGCAGTACTTC. Translated, it gives CASSQSGRRYEQYF. The rearrangement joins TRBV19 to TRBJ2-7; 8 nucleotides agree with TRBD2. V shed 8 bases, J shed 3 bases, and the junction held 9 bases outside the gene matches. CDR1 is LNHDA, CDR2 SQIVND, per germline (reference sequence). The CDR3 is made up of 14 amino acids.

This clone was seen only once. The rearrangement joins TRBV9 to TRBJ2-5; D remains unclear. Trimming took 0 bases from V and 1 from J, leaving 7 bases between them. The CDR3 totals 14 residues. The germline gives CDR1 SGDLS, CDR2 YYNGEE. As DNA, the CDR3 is TGTGCCAGCAGCGTAGGAACAGTCCAAGAGACCCAGTACTTC. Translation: CASSVGTVQETQYF.

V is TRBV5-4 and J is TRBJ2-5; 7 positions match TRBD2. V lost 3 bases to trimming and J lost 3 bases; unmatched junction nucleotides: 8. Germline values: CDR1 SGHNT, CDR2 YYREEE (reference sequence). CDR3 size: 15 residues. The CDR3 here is CASSSVSSGKETQYF. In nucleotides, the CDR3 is TGTGCCAGCAGCTCTGTTTCTAGCGGTAAAGAGACCCAGTACTTC.

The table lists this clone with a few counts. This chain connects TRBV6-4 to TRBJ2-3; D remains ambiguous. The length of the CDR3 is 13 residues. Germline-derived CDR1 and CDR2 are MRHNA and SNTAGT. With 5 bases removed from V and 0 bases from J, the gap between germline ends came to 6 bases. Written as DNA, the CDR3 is TGTGCCAGCAGTCCAGACAGCACAGATACGCAGTATTTT. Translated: CASSPDSTDTQYF.

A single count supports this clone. The CDR3 region has the DNA TGCGCCAGCTCTTACACGTTCTCCGAGCAGTACTTC. Its protein is CASSYTFSEQYF. This chain uses TRBV5-1 with TRBJ2-7; D call uncertain. This CDR3 is 12 amino acids long. Looked up from germline, CDR1 is SGHRS and CDR2 is YFSETQ. Trimming removed 7 bases at V and 6 bases at J, with 14 bases between.

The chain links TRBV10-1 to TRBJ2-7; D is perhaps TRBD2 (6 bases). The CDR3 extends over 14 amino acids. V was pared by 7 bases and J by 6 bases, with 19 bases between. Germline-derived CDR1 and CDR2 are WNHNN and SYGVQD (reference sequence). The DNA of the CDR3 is TGCGCCAGCATTTTTAGCGGTGACCCCCGCGAGCAGTACTTC. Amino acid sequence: CASIFSGDPREQYF.

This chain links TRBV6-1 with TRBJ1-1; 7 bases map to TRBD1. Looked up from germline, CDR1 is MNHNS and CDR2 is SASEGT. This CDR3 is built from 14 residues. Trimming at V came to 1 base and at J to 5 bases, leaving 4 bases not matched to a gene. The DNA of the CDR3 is TGTGCCAGCAGTGAAGAGGGGGCGGGAACTGAAGCTTTCTTT. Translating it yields CASSEEGAGTEAFF.

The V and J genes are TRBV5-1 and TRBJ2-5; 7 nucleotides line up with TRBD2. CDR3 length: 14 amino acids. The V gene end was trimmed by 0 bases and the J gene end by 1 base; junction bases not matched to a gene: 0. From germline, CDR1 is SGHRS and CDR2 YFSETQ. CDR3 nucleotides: TGCGCCAGCAGCTTGGCTAGCGGCCAAGAGACCCAGTACTTC. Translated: CASSLASGQETQYF.

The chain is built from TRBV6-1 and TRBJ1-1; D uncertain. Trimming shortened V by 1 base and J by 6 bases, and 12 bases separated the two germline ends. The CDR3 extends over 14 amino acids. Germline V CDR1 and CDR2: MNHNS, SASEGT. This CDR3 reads CASSEVVGIAEAFF. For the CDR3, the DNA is TGTGCCAGCAGTGAAGTAGTGGGCATCGCTGAAGCTTTCTTT.

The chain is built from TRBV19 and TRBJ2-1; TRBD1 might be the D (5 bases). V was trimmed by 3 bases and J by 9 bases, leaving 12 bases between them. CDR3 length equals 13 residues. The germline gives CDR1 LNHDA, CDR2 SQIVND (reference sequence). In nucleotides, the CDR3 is TGTGCCAGTAGTATTTTGCAGGGCGGTGAGCAGTTCTTC. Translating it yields CASSILQGGEQFF. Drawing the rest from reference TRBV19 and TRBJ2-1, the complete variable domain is DGGITQSPKYLFRKEGQNVTLSCEQNLNHDAMYWYRQDPGQGLRLIYYSQIVNDFQKGDIAEGYSVSREKKESFPLTVTSAQKNPTAFYLCASSILQGGEQFFGPGTRLTVL.

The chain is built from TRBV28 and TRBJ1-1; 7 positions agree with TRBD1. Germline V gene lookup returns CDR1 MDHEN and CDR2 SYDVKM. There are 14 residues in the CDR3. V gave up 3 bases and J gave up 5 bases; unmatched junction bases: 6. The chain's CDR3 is CASSFEGAWTEAFF. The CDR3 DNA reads TGTGCCAGCAGTTTCGAGGGGGCTTGGACTGAAGCTTTCTTT.